This T cell receptor beta chain was recovered during a study of blood T cells in healthy people across ages. Looked up from germline, CDR1 is LGHDT and CDR2 is YNNKEL (reference sequence). The ends were cut back, 4 bases at V and 3 bases at J, with 13 bases in the middle. The CDR3 is 14 amino acids. A sample-barcoded 5' primer and a J-beta primer mix were used in a second PCR of roughly 6 to 11 cycles. TCRdb re-analysed the 5' RACE reads in MiXCR, keeping a single row per CDR3 protein. The table lists some 800,000 distinct CDR3 sequences, more than 20% of them singletons. Each sample had at least 6 million PBMCs isolated. A further study also used this sample, focusing on T cells of mothers and their children.

Material: blood. The source is a boy between 10 and 17 years old in good health. The chain combines TRBV3-1 with TRBJ2-7; D gene unclear. The CDR3 DNA reads as TGTGCCAGCAGCCCTGCCCTAGGCCTCTACGAGCAGTACTTC. This gives the protein CASSPALGLYEQYF.